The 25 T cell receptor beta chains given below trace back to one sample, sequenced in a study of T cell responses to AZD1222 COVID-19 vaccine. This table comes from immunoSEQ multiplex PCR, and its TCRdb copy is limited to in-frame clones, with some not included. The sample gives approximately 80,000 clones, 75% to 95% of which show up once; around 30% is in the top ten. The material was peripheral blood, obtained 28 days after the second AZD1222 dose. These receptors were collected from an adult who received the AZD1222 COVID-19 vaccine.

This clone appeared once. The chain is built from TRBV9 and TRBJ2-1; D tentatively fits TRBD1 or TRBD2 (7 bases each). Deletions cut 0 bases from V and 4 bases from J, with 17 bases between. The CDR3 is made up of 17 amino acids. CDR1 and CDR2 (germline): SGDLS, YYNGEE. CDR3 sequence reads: CASSVEGGGSEYNEQFF. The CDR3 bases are TGTGCCAGCAGCGTAGAAGGGGGCGGGAGCGAGTACAATGAGCAGTTCTTC.

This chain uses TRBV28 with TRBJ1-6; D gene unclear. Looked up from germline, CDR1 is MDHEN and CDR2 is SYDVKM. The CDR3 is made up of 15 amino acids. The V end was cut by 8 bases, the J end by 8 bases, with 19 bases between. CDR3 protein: CASSYRAVSHSPLHF. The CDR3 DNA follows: TGTGCCAGCTCGTATAGGGCGGTATCTCATTCACCCCTCCACTTT.

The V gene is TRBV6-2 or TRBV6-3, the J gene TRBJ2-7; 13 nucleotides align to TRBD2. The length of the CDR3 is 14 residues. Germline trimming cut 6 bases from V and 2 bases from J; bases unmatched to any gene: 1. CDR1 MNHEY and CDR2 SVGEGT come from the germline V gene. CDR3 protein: CASSTSGRAYEQYF. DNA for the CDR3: TGTGCCAGCAGCACTAGCGGGAGGGCCTACGAGCAGTACTTC.

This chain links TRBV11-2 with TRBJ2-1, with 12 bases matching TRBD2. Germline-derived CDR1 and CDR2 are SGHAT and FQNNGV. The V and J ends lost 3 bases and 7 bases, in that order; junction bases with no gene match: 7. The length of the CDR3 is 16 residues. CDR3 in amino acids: CASSFLAGGPGNEQFF. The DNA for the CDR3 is TGTGCCAGCAGCTTTCTAGCGGGAGGGCCGGGGAATGAGCAGTTCTTC.

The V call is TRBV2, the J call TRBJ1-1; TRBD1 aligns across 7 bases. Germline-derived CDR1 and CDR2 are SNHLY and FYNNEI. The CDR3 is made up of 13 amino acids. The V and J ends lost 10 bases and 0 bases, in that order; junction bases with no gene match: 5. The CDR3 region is CANTTGMNTEAFF. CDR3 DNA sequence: TGTGCCAATACGACAGGGATGAACACTGAAGCTTTCTTT.

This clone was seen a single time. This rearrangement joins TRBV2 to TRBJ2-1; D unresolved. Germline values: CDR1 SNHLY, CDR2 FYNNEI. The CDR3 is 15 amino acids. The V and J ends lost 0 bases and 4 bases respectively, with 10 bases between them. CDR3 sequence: CASSEAQLLYNEQFF. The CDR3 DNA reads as TGTGCCAGCAGTGAAGCTCAGTTACTATACAATGAGCAGTTCTTC.

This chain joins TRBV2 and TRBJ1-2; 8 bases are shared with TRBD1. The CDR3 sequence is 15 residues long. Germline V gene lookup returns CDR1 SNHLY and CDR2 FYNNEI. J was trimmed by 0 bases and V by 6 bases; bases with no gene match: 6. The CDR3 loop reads CASSERTGPNYGYTF. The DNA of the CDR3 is TGTGCCAGCAGCGAACGGACAGGGCCTAACTATGGCTACACCTTC. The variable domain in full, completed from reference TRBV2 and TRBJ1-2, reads EPEVTQTPSHQVTQMGQEVILRCVPISNHLYFYWYRQILGQKVEFLVSFYNNEISEKSEIFDDQFSVERPDGSNFTLKIRSTKLEDSAMYFCASSERTGPNYGYTFGSGTRLTVV.

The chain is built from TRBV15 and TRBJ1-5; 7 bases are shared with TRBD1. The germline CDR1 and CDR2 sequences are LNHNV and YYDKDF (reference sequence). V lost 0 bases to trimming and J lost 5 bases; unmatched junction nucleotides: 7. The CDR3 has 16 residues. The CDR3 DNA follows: TGTGCCACCAGCAGAGATAGATGGGACAGCGATCAGCCCCAGCATTTT. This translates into CATSRDRWDSDQPQHF.

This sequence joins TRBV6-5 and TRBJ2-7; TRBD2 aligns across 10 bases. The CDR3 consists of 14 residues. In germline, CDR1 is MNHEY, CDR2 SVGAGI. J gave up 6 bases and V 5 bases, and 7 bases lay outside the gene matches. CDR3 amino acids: CASSLRTSGPEQYF. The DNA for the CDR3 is TGTGCCAGCAGTCTACGGACTAGCGGCCCCGAGCAGTACTTC.

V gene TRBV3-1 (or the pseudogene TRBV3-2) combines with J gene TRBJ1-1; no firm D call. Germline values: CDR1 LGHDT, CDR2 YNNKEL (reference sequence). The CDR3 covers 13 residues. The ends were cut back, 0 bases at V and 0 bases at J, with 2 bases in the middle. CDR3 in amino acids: CASSQDLNTEAFF. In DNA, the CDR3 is TGTGCCAGCAGCCAAGATTTGAACACTGAAGCTTTCTTT.

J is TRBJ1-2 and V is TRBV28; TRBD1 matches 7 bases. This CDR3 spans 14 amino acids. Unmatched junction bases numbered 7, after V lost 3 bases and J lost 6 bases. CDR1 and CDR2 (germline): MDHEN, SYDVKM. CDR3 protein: CASSFPTGTDGYTF. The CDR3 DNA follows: TGTGCCAGCAGTTTTCCGACAGGGACGGATGGCTACACCTTC.

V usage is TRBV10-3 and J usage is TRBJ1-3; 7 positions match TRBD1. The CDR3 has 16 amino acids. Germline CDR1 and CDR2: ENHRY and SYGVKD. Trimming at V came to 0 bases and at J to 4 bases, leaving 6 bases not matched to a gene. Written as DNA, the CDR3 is TGTGCCATCAGTGAGTCGAAACAGGGGCACGGAAACACCATATATTTT. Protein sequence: CAISESKQGHGNTIYF.

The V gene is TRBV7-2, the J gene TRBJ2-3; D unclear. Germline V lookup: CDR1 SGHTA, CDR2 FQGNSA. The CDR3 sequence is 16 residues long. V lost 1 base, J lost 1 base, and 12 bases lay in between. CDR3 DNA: TGTGCCAGCAGCTTAGGAGACGGGTGGGGCACAGATACGCAGTATTTT. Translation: CASSLGDGWGTDTQYF.

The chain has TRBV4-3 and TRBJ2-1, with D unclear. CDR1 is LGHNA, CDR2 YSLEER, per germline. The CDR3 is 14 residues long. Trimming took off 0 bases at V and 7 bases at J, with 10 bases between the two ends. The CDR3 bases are TGCGCCAGCAGCCAAGAACTTACCCGGAATGAGCAGTTCTTC. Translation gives CASSQELTRNEQFF.

The CDR3, as DNA: TGTGCCAGCAGTTCAGGGATTGATGGCTACACCTTC. Translated: CASSSGIDGYTF. The chain has TRBV2 and TRBJ1-2; D is possibly TRBD1 (5 bases). Germline values: CDR1 SNHLY, CDR2 FYNNEI. With 5 bases removed from V and 6 bases from J, the gap between germline ends came to 10 bases. The CDR3 has 12 residues. The variable domain in full, completed from reference TRBV2 and TRBJ1-2, reads EPEVTQTPSHQVTQMGQEVILRCVPISNHLYFYWYRQILGQKVEFLVSFYNNEISEKSEIFDDQFSVERPDGSNFTLKIRSTKLEDSAMYFCASSSGIDGYTFGSGTRLTVV.

The CDR3 DNA sequence: TGTGCCAGCTCACCAACGGGACAGGGGTCCTACGAGCAGTACTTC. This encodes CASSPTGQGSYEQYF. The rearrangement uses TRBV18 and TRBJ2-7; 10 nucleotides line up with TRBD1. V was pared by 2 bases and J by 1 base, with 2 bases of the junction left unmatched. The CDR3 extends over 15 amino acids. CDR1 is KGHSH and CDR2 is LQKENI in the germline V gene.

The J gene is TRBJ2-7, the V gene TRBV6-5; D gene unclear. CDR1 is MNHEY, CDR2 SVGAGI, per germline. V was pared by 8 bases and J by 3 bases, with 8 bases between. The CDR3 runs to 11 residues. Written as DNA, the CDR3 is TGTGCCAGCCGCCTTTTCTACGAGCAGTACTTC. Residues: CASRLFYEQYF.

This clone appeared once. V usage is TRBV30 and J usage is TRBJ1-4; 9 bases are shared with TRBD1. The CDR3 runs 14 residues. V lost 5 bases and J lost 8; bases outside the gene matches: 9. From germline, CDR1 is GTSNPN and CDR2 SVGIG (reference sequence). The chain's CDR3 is CAWAPDRGREKLFF. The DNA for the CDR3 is TGTGCCTGGGCTCCGGACAGGGGAAGGGAAAAACTGTTTTTT.

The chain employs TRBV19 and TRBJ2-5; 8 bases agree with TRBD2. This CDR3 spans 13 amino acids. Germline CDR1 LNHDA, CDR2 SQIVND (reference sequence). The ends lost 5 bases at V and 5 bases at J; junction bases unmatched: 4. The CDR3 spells CASSYSGTETQYF. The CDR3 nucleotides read TGTGCCAGTAGTTATAGCGGGACTGAGACCCAGTACTTC.

CDR3 DNA sequence: TGCAGCGTTGAGTTTACAGGAGAGACCCAGTACTTC. Translation gives CSVEFTGETQYF. This chain links TRBV29-1 with TRBJ2-5, with D possibly TRBD1 on 5 matching bases. Germline V gene lookup returns CDR1 SQVTM and CDR2 ANQGSEA. The V gene lost 3 bases and the J gene lost 4 bases, with 9 bases spanning the gap. This CDR3 has 12 amino acids.

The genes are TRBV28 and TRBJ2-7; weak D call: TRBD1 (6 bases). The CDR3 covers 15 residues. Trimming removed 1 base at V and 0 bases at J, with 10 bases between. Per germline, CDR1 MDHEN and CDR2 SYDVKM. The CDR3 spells CASSLFDRYSYEQYF. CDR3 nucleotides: TGTGCCAGCAGTTTATTCGACAGGTACTCCTACGAGCAGTACTTC. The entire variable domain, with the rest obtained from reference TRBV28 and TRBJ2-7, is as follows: DVKVTQSSRYLVKRTGEKVFLECVQDMDHENMFWYRQDPGLGLRLIYFSYDVKMKEKGDIPEGYSVSREKKERFSLILESASTNQTSMYLCASSLFDRYSYEQYFGPGTRLTVT.

In DNA form, the CDR3 reads TGTGCCAGCAGCGTAGGTGTAGGGCGCAATCAGCCCCAGCATTTT. Translated, it gives CASSVGVGRNQPQHF. This chain connects TRBV9 to TRBJ1-5, with no clear D. The CDR3 totals 15 residues. V was cut by 0 bases and J by 2 bases, with 9 bases left in between. Germline CDR1 reads SGDLS; CDR2 reads YYNGEE.

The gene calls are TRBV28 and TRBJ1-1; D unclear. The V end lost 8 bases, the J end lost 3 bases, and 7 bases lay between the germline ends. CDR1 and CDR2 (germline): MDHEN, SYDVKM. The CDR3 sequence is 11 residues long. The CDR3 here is CASYLDTEAFF. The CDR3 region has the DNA TGTGCCAGCTATTTAGACACTGAAGCTTTCTTT.

CDR3 sequence: CASSFGGALSYEQYF. Here the CDR3 DNA reads TGTGCCAGCAGTTTTGGGGGGGCGCTTTCCTACGAGCAGTACTTC. J is TRBJ2-7 and V is TRBV27; possible D gene TRBD2, 7 bases. The V gene lost 3 bases and the J gene lost 1 base, with 13 bases spanning the gap. The CDR3 spans 15 residues. Germline CDR1 MNHEY, CDR2 SMNVEV (reference sequence).

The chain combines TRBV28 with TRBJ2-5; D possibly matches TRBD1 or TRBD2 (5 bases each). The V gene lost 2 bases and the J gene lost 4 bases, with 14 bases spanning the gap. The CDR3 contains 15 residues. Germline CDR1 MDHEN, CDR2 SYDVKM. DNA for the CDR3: TGTGCCAGCAGTTTACCCGGGGCAGATTTAGAGACCCAGTACTTC. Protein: CASSLPGADLETQYF.